This paragraph covers one T cell receptor beta chain sequence. The CDR3 loop spans 12 amino acids. Germline assignment: CDR1 SGHVS and CDR2 FQNEAQ. The V end lost 3 bases, the J end lost 7 bases, and 9 bases lay between the germline ends. Time point noted: peripheral blood 6 weeks after treatment start. Each patient presented with locally advanced or metastatic urothelial carcinoma. This specimen comes from a study of PD-L1 blockade in urothelial cancer. Whole-study context: Patients started atezolizumab around 2014, 1,200 mg intravenously every 3 weeks. Study patients had been treated with 0 to 3 previous chemotherapy regimens.

This table comes from immunoSEQ multiplex PCR, and its TCRdb copy is limited to in-frame clones, with some not included. This sample yields approximately 40,000 clones, of which 75% to 90% are seen a single time; over 20% belongs to the top ten. The TCR comes from a man aged 55 to 70 with urothelial cancer. The specimen comprised PBMCs, sampled around atezolizumab (anti-PD-L1) treatment. The chain carries TRBV7-8 and TRBJ1-1, with D hard to call. CDR3 residues: CASSFPSLEAFF. DNA of the CDR3: TGTGCCAGCAGCTTCCCTTCCCTTGAAGCTTTCTTT. The whole variable domain, filled in from reference TRBV7-8 and TRBJ1-1, reads GAGVSQSPRYKVAKRGQDVALRCDPISGHVSLFWYQQALGQGPEFLTYFQNEAQLDKSGLPSDRFFAERPEGSVSTLKIQRTQQEDSAVYLCASSFPSLEAFFGQGTRLTVV.